These 23 T cell receptor beta chains were sequenced from one sample in a study of Graves' ophthalmopathy and Graves' hyperthyroidism. As the template, RNA transcripts were used to amplify TCR beta CDR3 regions. HTBI primers were used in a first-round RT-PCR, which preceded a second-round multiplex PCR. TCRdb independently ran MiXCR on the multiplex PCR reads; one entry per CDR3 protein. This table has 600,000 to 700,000 distinct CDR3 sequences, approximately 39% appearing once. Material for sequencing was peripheral blood. These receptors all stem from an adult man with Graves' ophthalmopathy.

This clonotype was recorded once. The V and J genes are TRBV11-1 and TRBJ2-3; the D gene is possibly TRBD2 (6 bases). The V gene's germline CDR1 is SGHAT and CDR2 FQDESV (reference sequence). V lost 5 bases to trimming and J lost 4 bases, with 25 bases between them. This CDR3 region has 18 residues. The CDR3 DNA reads TGTGCCAGCAGCGGCGGGGTACATAGCCCCCAAGACGCAGATACGCAGTATTTT. It codes for CASSGGVHSPQDADTQYF.

V is TRBV29-1 and J is TRBJ1-1; TRBD1 matches 10 bases. CDR1 SQVTM and CDR2 ANQGSEA come from the germline V gene. This CDR3 comprises 14 residues. The CDR3 region has the DNA TGCAGTTCGAACCGACAGGGGGCCGTCACTGAAGCTTTCTTT. Amino acids: CSSNRQGAVTEAFF.

This clonotype has a handful of counts. The chain uses TRBV4-2 and TRBJ2-5; no clear D gene. The CDR3 totals 13 residues. Germline CDR1 reads LGHNA; CDR2 reads YNFKEQ. Trimming removed 11 bases at V and 5 bases at J, with 18 bases between. In DNA, the CDR3 is TGTGCCTGCCGTCCGGTCCATGGGGAGACCCAGTACTTC. This sequence encodes CACRPVHGETQYF.

The CDR3 DNA follows: TGTGCCAGCAGTTTTACTAGCGGGGGTTCAACAGGGGCCAACGTCCTGACTTTC. Translated, it gives CASSFTSGGSTGANVLTF. V and J are TRBV7-2 and TRBJ2-6, with 11 bases that match TRBD2. There are 18 residues in the CDR3. Germline CDR1 and CDR2: SGHTA and FQGNSA. The V gene end was trimmed by 6 bases and the J gene end by 4 bases; junction bases not matched to a gene: 11.

The V and J genes are TRBV25-1 and TRBJ2-5; no reliable D call. The germline CDR1 and CDR2 sequences are MGHDK and SYGVNS. Trimming took off 2 bases at V and 9 bases at J, with 16 bases between the two ends. This CDR3 spans 14 amino acids. The CDR3 nucleotides read TGTGCCAGCAGTGAAGCACAGATCAATCAGCCCCAGTACTTC. It is translated as CASSEAQINQPQYF. Full variable domain (outside the CDR3, taken from reference TRBV25-1 and TRBJ2-5): EADIYQTPRYLVIGTGKKITLECSQTMGHDKMYWYQQDPGMELHLIHYSYGVNSTEKGDLSSESTVSRIRTEHFPLTLESARPSHTSQYLCASSEAQINQPQYFGPGTRLLVL.

This chain connects TRBV6-5 to TRBJ1-5; D is unresolved. The CDR3 loop spans 12 amino acids. V was shortened by 0 bases and J by 14 bases, with 11 bases between the two germline ends. Germline V gene lookup returns CDR1 MNHEY and CDR2 SVGAGI. CDR3 loop: CASSYSGGPEHF. The CDR3 coding sequence is TGTGCCAGCAGTTACTCTGGCGGCCCCGAGCATTTT.

The chain carries TRBV29-1 and TRBJ2-7; 7 positions agree with TRBD1. Germline V gene data show CDR1 as SQVTM and CDR2 as ANQGSEA. The CDR3 loop spans 13 amino acids. V was clipped by 8 bases and J by 2 bases; unmatched bases: 9. Written as DNA, the CDR3 is TGCAGCTCCCGGGACAGTACCCCCTACGAGCAGTACTTC. Residues: CSSRDSTPYEQYF.

Many counts were recorded for this clonotype. This chain uses TRBV5-1 with TRBJ1-4, with a tentative D call TRBD1 (5 bases). Germline assignment: CDR1 SGHRS and CDR2 YFSETQ. CDR3 size: 14 residues. V lost 1 base and J lost 6, with 10 bases in between. The DNA for the CDR3 is TGCGCCAGCAGCTTGCCAGGGAGAGATGAAAAACTGTTTTTT. This gives the protein CASSLPGRDEKLFF.

This clonotype was picked up a small number of times. The rearrangement links TRBV4-1 to TRBJ1-2, with D hard to call. The CDR3 is 14 residues long. Per germline, CDR1 MGHRA and CDR2 YSYEKL. Trimming took off 1 base at V and 4 bases at J, with 10 bases between the two ends. Here the CDR3 reads CASSQAVQIYGYTF. CDR3 coding DNA: TGCGCCAGCAGCCAAGCGGTACAGATCTATGGCTACACCTTC.

This clonotype was seen ten or more times. V and J are TRBV7-9 and TRBJ1-5; 10 nucleotides line up with TRBD1. The CDR3 has 15 amino acids. The V and J ends lost 5 bases and 3 bases, in that order; junction bases with no gene match: 4. CDR1 is SEHNR, CDR2 FQNEAQ, per germline (reference sequence). This CDR3 is CASSRTGGDNQPQHF. CDR3 in DNA: TGTGCCAGCAGCCGGACAGGGGGAGACAATCAGCCCCAGCATTTT.

The chain links TRBV19 to TRBJ2-2; 8 bases line up with TRBD2. This CDR3 comprises 18 residues. Germline-derived CDR1 and CDR2 are LNHDA and SQIVND (reference sequence). With 4 bases clipped from V and 7 bases from J, the junction kept 17 bases outside the gene matches. The CDR3, as DNA: TGTGCCAGTAGTACCCCCAGGACTAGCTACGTTTTGGGCGGGGAGCTGTTTTTT. Residues: CASSTPRTSYVLGGELFF.

This clonotype has only a few counts. CDR3 loop: CASSPPTGFEKLFF. The CDR3 bases are TGTGCCAGCAGCCCCCCTACGGGTTTTGAAAAACTGTTTTTT. The rearrangement links TRBV11-2 to TRBJ1-4; D gene unclear. Trimming took 5 bases from V and 7 from J, leaving 14 bases between them. The germline CDR1 and CDR2 sequences are SGHAT and FQNNGV. This CDR3 comprises 14 residues.

V gene TRBV2 combines with J gene TRBJ2-7; the match to TRBD2 covers 12 bases. CDR1 is SNHLY and CDR2 is FYNNEI in the germline V gene. The ends lost 5 bases at V and 2 bases at J; junction bases unmatched: 7. The CDR3 spans 16 residues. The CDR3: CASSSGLAGRTYEQYF. The CDR3 DNA reads TGTGCCAGCAGTTCAGGACTAGCGGGACGAACCTACGAGCAGTACTTC.

This clonotype has only a few counts. The gene calls are TRBV2 and TRBJ1-5; D unresolved. CDR1 and CDR2 (germline): SNHLY, FYNNEI. The CDR3 is 14 residues long. V lost 7 bases, J lost 4 bases, and 14 bases lay in between. CDR3 protein: CASTVDGGNQPQHF. The CDR3 DNA reads as TGTGCCAGCACCGTGGACGGAGGTAATCAGCCCCAGCATTTT.

Worth noting for this clonotype: A single base separates this from a much larger clone, so it may be a read error. This chain uses TRBV7-8 with TRBJ2-7; D is uncertain. This CDR3 is 13 amino acids long. Germline assignment: CDR1 SGHVS and CDR2 FQNEAQ. This CDR3 reads CAGRPRSSYEQYF. In nucleotides, the CDR3 is TGTGCCGGCAGGCCCCGTAGCTCCTACGAGCAGTACTTC.

The chain joins TRBV10-3 to TRBJ1-1, with D possibly being TRBD1 (6 bases). The CDR3 loop spans 13 amino acids. Looked up from germline, CDR1 is ENHRY and CDR2 is SYGVKD. V was clipped by 4 bases and J by 6 bases, with 12 bases between them. The CDR3 protein is CAISGGTPPEAFF. CDR3 in DNA: TGTGCCATCAGTGGCGGGACACCGCCTGAAGCTTTCTTT.

V is TRBV11-2 and J is TRBJ2-7, with unresolved D. The CDR3 length is 12 residues. Trimming took off 8 bases at V and 4 bases at J, with 12 bases between the two ends. Germline assignment: CDR1 SGHAT and CDR2 FQNNGV. The CDR3 loop reads CASRLVSYEQYF. The CDR3 DNA follows: TGTGCCAGCCGCCTTGTGAGTTACGAGCAGTACTTC.

This clonotype was seen many times. The gene calls are TRBV7-9 and TRBJ2-2; 8 positions agree with TRBD2. Germline CDR1 reads SEHNR; CDR2 reads FQNEAQ (reference sequence). With 10 bases clipped from V and 10 bases from J, the junction kept 8 bases outside the gene matches. This CDR3 is 12 amino acids long. CDR3 nucleotides: TGTGCCACCCCTGCGGGGGGTCAGGAGCTGTTTTTT. This translates into CATPAGGQELFF.

CDR3 amino acids: CASSRGTVDEKLFF. The CDR3 nucleotides are TGTGCCAGCAGCCGAGGGACAGTTGACGAAAAACTGTTTTTT. V gene TRBV7-8 combines with J gene TRBJ1-4; 7 bases align to TRBD1. Germline V gives CDR1 SGHVS, CDR2 FQNEAQ. Germline trimming cut 5 bases from V and 8 bases from J; bases unmatched to any gene: 8. There are 14 residues in the CDR3.

The chain uses TRBV5-8 and TRBJ2-5; either TRBD1 or TRBD2 may fit D (7 bases each). In germline, CDR1 is SGHTS, CDR2 YDEGEE. The CDR3 extends over 15 amino acids. Trimming took off 2 bases at V and 5 bases at J, with 16 bases between the two ends. The CDR3 loop is CASSFRDREGETQYF. CDR3 DNA: TGTGCCAGCAGCTTTCGAGACAGGGAGGGGGAGACCCAGTACTTC.

With regard to this clonotype: This may come from a read error, since a much larger clone is one base off. The chain links TRBV5-1 to TRBJ2-7, with D possibly called TRBD1 or TRBD2 (6 bases each). The germline V gene encodes CDR1 SGHRS and CDR2 YFSETQ. The CDR3 is 13 amino acids. The CDR3 protein is CAGSGPRGDEQYF. The CDR3 DNA sequence: TGCGCCGGCAGCGGTCCTAGGGGGGACGAGCAGTACTTC.

This clonotype was seen at least ten times. This chain uses TRBV9 with TRBJ2-7; 8 bases map to TRBD2. With V trimmed by 4 bases and J by 0 bases, 9 bases remained unmatched. Per the germline V gene, CDR1 is SGDLS and CDR2 is YYNGEE. The CDR3 contains 16 residues. This CDR3 reads CASSRTLTSVSYEQYF. The CDR3 coding sequence is TGTGCCAGCAGCCGAACCCTGACTAGCGTCTCCTACGAGCAGTACTTC.

The sample holds many counts of this clonotype. The chain recombines TRBV7-2 with TRBJ1-2; 7 nucleotides match TRBD1. CDR1 and CDR2 (germline): SGHTA, FQGNSA. Losses at the gene ends were 2 bases for V and 1 base for J; bases not matched to a gene: 7. This CDR3 contains 16 residues. This chain's CDR3 is CASSLRAGGNNYGYTF. Written as DNA, the CDR3 is TGTGCCAGCAGCTTAAGGGCAGGGGGAAATAACTATGGCTACACCTTC.